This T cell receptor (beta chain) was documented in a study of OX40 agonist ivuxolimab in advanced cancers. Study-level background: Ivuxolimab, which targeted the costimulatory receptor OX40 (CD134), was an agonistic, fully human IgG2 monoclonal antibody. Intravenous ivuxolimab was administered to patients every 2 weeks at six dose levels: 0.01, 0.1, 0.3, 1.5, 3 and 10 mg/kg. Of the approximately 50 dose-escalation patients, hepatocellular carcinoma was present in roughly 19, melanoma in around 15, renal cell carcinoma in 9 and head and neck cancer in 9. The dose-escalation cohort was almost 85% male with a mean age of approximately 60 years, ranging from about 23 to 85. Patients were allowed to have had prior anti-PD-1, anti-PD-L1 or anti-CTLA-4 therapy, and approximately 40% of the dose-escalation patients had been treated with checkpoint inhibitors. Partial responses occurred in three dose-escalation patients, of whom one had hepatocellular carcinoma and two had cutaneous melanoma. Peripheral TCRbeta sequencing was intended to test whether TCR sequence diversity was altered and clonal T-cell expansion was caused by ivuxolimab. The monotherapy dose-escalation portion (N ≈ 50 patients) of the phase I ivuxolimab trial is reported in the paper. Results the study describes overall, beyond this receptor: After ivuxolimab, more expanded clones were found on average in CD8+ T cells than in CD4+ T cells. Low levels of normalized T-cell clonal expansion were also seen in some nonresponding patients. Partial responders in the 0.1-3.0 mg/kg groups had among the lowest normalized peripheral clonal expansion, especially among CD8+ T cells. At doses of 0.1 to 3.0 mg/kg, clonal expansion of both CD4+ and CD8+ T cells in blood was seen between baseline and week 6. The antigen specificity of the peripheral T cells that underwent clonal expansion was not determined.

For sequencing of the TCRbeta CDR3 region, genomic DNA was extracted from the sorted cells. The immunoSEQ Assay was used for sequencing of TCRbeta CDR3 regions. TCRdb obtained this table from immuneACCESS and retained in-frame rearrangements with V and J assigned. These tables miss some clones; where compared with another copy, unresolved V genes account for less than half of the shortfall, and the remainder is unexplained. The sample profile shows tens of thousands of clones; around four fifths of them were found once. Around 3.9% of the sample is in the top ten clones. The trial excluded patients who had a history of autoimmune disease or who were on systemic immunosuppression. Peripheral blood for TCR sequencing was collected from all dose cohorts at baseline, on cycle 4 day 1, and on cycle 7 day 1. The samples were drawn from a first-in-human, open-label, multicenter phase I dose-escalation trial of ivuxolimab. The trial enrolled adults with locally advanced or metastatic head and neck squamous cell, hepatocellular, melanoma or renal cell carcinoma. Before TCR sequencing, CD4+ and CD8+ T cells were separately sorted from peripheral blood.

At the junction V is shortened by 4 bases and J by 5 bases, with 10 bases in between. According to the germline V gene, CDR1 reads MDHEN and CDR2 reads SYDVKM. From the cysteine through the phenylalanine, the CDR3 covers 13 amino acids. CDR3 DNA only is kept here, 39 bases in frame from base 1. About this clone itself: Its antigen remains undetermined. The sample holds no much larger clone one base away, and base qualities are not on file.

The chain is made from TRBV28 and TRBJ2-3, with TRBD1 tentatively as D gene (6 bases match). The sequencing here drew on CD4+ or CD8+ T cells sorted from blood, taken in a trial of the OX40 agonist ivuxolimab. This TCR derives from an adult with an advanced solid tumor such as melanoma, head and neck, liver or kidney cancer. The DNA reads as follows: TGTGCCAGCAGTTCCTCGACAGGAGATACGCAGTATTTT. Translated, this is CASSSSTGDTQYF.